This T cell receptor (beta chain) was sequenced for a study of tumor and adjacent non-tumor tissue in lung cancer. Study at large: Patients comprised over 9 adenocarcinoma, 2 squamous cell carcinoma and 1 small cell lung cancer. Samples averaged around 3.9 million productive TCRbeta reads each.

TCRbeta libraries were built with three rounds of nested PCR, modified from ARM-PCR. MiXCR was run by TCRdb on the multiplex PCR reads, yielding one entry per CDR3 protein. Of 50,000 to 60,000 distinct CDR3 sequences listed, just under 75% are singletons. The template was RNA from unsorted bulk tissue. This non-tumor lung sample came from over 3 cm beyond the tumor edge. V gave up 1 base and J gave up 6 bases, with 15 bases separating them. The CDR3 extends over 15 amino acids. Looked up from germline, CDR1 is MGHRA and CDR2 is YSYEKL. General study results and limits: Tumor repertoires had a smaller top 100 clone share than normal lung. Patients with more diverse tumor TCRs had worse survival.

About this clonotype itself: The antigen is unknown.

V usage is TRBV4-1 and J usage is TRBJ1-2, with no clear D. The specimen sequenced was distant non-tumor lung tissue. This clonotype originated in an older woman with non-small cell lung cancer. CDR3 sequence reads: CASSQGVRGNHGYTF. The CDR3 DNA reads TGCGCCAGCAGCCAAGGGGTACGGGGAAACCATGGCTACACCTTC.